This TCR beta chain was profiled in a study of blood T cells in healthy people across ages. The study, taken as a whole, reports: There was a strong correlation between TCR beta diversity and naive T cell percentage.

A second PCR of 7 to 11 cycles used a sample-barcoded 5' primer and a J-beta primer mix. TCRdb itself ran the 5' RACE reads through MiXCR, one entry per CDR3 protein. The repertoire holds hundreds of thousands of distinct CDR3 sequences, with under 25% as singletons. Isolated PBMCs totaled at least 6 million in each sample. The germline V gene has CDR1 MNHEY and CDR2 SMNVEV (reference sequence). V shed 3 bases and J shed 2 bases, with 8 bases lying between them. The CDR3 covers 13 residues. The sample holds a few counts of this clonotype. Its antigen remains unknown. The source is a man in his 70s in good health. This chain joins TRBV27 and TRBJ2-7; no clear D. Sequenced material: blood. The CDR3 bases are TGTGCCAGCAGTTTTAAGATACCCTACGAGCAGTACTTC. The encoded protein is CASSFKIPYEQYF.